These 8 T cell receptor beta chains share one sample of origin, sequenced in a study of shared clonotypes between healthy human individuals. The data were produced by immunoSEQ multiplex PCR, yet TCRdb's version contains in-frame clones alone and is incomplete. The table shows roughly 2.4 million clones, with approximately 96% occurring only once. The sequenced sample was naive CD4+ T cells sorted from blood. Subset in this sample: CD45RA+ positively selected. The receptors stem from a man aged 18 to 29 in good health.

The V gene is TRBV6-1, the J gene TRBJ1-2; 9 bases are a match to TRBD1. This CDR3 spans 13 amino acids. Germline V lookup: CDR1 MNHNS, CDR2 SASEGT. V lost 5 bases to trimming and J lost 7 bases; unmatched junction nucleotides: 5. The CDR3 coding sequence is TGTGCCAGCAGTACCCCGACAGGGGGTGGCTACACCTTC. Amino acids: CASSTPTGGGYTF.

This clone was seen a single time. The rearrangement joins TRBV28 to TRBJ2-4; TRBD2 matches 12 bases. From germline, CDR1 is MDHEN and CDR2 SYDVKM. CDR3 length: 17 amino acids. V dropped 6 bases and J dropped 3; count of bases not matched to a gene: 9. The CDR3 loop is CASSHRLAGVGKNIQYF. Here the CDR3 DNA reads TGTGCCAGCAGCCACCGACTAGCGGGGGTGGGCAAAAACATTCAGTACTTC.

This chain uses TRBV7-9 with TRBJ1-6; D is possibly TRBD1 (6 bases). The germline gives CDR1 SEHNR, CDR2 FQNEAQ (reference sequence). The CDR3 has 15 residues. V was trimmed by 2 bases and J by 5 bases, leaving 10 bases between them. CDR3 amino acids: CASSLLRGNNSPLHF. Here the CDR3 DNA reads TGTGCCAGCAGCTTACTCAGGGGTAATAATTCACCCCTCCACTTT.

The chain is built from TRBV4-1 and TRBJ2-3, with TRBD1 identical over 7 bases. Trimming at V came to 6 bases and at J to 0 bases, leaving 6 bases not matched to a gene. Germline CDR1 is MGHRA and CDR2 is YSYEKL. The CDR3 length is 15 residues. This chain's CDR3 is CASSNDRESTDTQYF. The CDR3 DNA follows: TGCGCCAGCAGTAACGACAGGGAAAGCACAGATACGCAGTATTTT.

A note on this clone: Different DNA sequences within this sample yield the same CDR3. V is TRBV18 and J is TRBJ2-7; no definite D call. The CDR3 spans 14 residues. Trimming shortened V by 0 bases and J by 0 bases, and 6 bases separated the two germline ends. The germline V gene has CDR1 KGHSH and CDR2 LQKENI. The CDR3 reads CASSPPGISYEQYF. The CDR3 nucleotides are TGTGCCAGCTCACCACCGGGAATCTCCTACGAGCAGTACTTC.

V usage is TRBV6-1 and J usage is TRBJ2-7; possibly TRBD1 for D (6 bases). The V gene's germline CDR1 is MNHNS and CDR2 SASEGT. Trimming shortened V by 5 bases and J by 3 bases, and 14 bases separated the two germline ends. The CDR3 consists of 14 residues. The CDR3 DNA reads TGTGCCAGCAGTACTACCAGGGGCGGCTACGAGCAGTACTTC. This sequence encodes CASSTTRGGYEQYF.

The chain uses TRBV6-6 and TRBJ1-5, with unresolved D. V lost 1 base and J lost 1, with 8 bases in between. The CDR3 loop spans 15 amino acids. CDR1 is MNHNY, CDR2 SVGAGI, per germline (reference sequence). The CDR3 region has the DNA TGTGCCAGCAGTTACTTGGCGGCGAGCAATCAGCCCCAGCATTTT. Amino acids: CASSYLAASNQPQHF.

V gene TRBV11-2 combines with J gene TRBJ2-5, with no clear D. Trimming removed 1 base at V and 1 base at J, with 10 bases between. The CDR3 spans 15 residues. Germline V gives CDR1 SGHAT, CDR2 FQNNGV. CDR3 amino acids: CASSLGIGPQETQYF. The CDR3 nucleotides are TGTGCCAGCAGCTTAGGCATTGGGCCCCAAGAGACCCAGTACTTC.